Detailed here is one TCR beta chain. Sequencing was performed with immunoSEQ multiplex PCR; in TCRdb, only in-frame clones are kept and a portion is missing. The sample contains around 280,000 clones, approximately 83% of which appear only once. CDR1 MNHEY and CDR2 SVGAGI come from the germline V gene. V gave up 6 bases and J gave up 4 bases; unmatched junction bases: 9. This CDR3 region has 15 residues. This record belongs to a study of blood T cell repertoires in COVID-19. V is TRBV6-5 and J is TRBJ2-3; 8 nucleotides align to TRBD1. The receptor's source is a woman aged 25 to 39 who had recovered from COVID-19. Material for sequencing was peripheral blood. The CDR3 DNA is TGTGCCAGCAGAACCCGGGACAGGCCCCCAGATACGCAGTATTTT. Its translation: CASRTRDRPPDTQYF.